The 4 T cell receptor beta chains presented below share a single source sample, sequenced in a study of blood T cell repertoires in COVID-19. Produced via immunoSEQ multiplex PCR; TCRdb's table is partial and in-frame only. The sample yields more than 120,000 clones, about nine tenths seen once. Sequencing was performed on peripheral blood. Receptor source: a man between 45 and 60 years old who had recovered from COVID-19.

The rearrangement links TRBV27 to TRBJ2-7, with 10 bases that match TRBD1. Germline CDR1 is MNHEY and CDR2 is SMNVEV (reference sequence). V was pared by 3 bases and J by 11 bases, with 13 bases of the junction left unmatched. This CDR3 contains 15 residues. The DNA of the CDR3 is TGTGCCAGCAGTTTGGACAGGGGGACGTTATCTAAGAAGTACTTC. The encoded protein is CASSLDRGTLSKKYF.

The CDR3 protein is CASSYDPVTAEAFF. DNA of the CDR3: TGTGCCAGCAGCTACGACCCGGTGACAGCTGAAGCTTTCTTT. The chain uses TRBV11-2 and TRBJ1-1, with a tentative D call TRBD1 (5 bases). Germline CDR1 reads SGHAT; CDR2 reads FQNNGV. V was cut by 4 bases and J by 6 bases, with 15 bases left in between. This CDR3 has 14 residues.

This chain links TRBV11-2 with TRBJ1-1; D gene ambiguous. The CDR3 covers 14 residues. Looked up from germline, CDR1 is SGHAT and CDR2 is FQNNGV. V was pared by 1 base and J by 0 bases, with 6 bases between. CDR3 sequence: CASSLGQLNTEAFF. The CDR3 bases are TGTGCCAGCAGCTTAGGACAACTGAACACTGAAGCTTTCTTT. Combining the CDR3 with reference TRBV11-2 and TRBJ1-1 gives the whole variable domain EAGVAQSPRYKIIEKRQSVAFWCNPISGHATLYWYQQILGQGPKLLIQFQNNGVVDDSQLPKDRFSAERLKGVDSTLKIQPAKLEDSAVYLCASSLGQLNTEAFFGQGTRLTVV.

This sequence joins TRBV11-3 and TRBJ2-1, with D uncertain. Trimming stripped 5 bases from V and 0 bases from J, with 11 bases between. Germline assignment: CDR1 SGHNT and CDR2 YENEEA. This CDR3 has 15 residues. CDR3 coding DNA: TGTGCCAGCAGCCCCCGGGTCTTCTCCTACAATGAGCAGTTCTTC. It translates to CASSPRVFSYNEQFF.